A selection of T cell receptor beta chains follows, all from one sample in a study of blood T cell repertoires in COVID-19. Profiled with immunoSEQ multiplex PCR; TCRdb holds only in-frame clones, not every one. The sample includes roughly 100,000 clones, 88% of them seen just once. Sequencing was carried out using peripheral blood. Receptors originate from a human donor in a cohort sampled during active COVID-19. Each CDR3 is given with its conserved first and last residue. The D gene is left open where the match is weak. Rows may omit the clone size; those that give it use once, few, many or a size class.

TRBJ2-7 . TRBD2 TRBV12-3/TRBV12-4 CASSFAGGYEQYF TGTGCCAGCAGTTTTGCGGGAGGGTACGAGCAGTACTTC
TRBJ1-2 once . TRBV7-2 CASSSYSSNYGYTF TGTGCCAGCAGCTCTTACTCCTCTAACTATGGCTACACCTTC
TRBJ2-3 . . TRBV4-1 CASSQDSTGRRTDTQYF TGCGCCAGCAGCCAAGATAGTACAGGTCGCCGCACAGATACGCAGTATTTT
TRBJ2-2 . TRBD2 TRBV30 CAWKRGGTGELFF TGTGCCTGGAAGCGGGGAGGAACCGGGGAGCTGTTTTTT
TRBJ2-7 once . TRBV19 CASSRGTSQQEQYF TGTGCCAGTAGTAGAGGGACAAGTCAACAGGAGCAGTACTTC
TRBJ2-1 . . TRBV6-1 CASSEAQTSYNEQFF TGTGCCAGCAGTGAAGCCCAAACATCCTACAATGAGCAGTTCTTC
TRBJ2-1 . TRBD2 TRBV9 CASSVNSGSRNEQFF TGTGCCAGCAGCGTAAATAGCGGGAGTCGGAATGAGCAGTTCTTC
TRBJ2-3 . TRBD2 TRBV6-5 CASSYGTSGRVDTQYF TGTGCCAGCAGTTACGGGACTAGCGGGAGGGTCGATACGCAGTATTTT
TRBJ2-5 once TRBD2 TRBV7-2 CASSFSGTVQETQYF TGTGCCAGCAGCTTCAGCGGGACGGTCCAAGAGACCCAGTACTTC
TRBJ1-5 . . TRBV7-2 CASSLQGNQPQHF TGTGCCAGCAGCTTACAGGGAAATCAGCCCCAGCATTTT
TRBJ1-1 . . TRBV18 CASSPPSTATEAFF TGTGCCAGCTCACCACCCTCGACAGCCACTGAAGCTTTCTTT
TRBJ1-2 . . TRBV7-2 CASSPRLEGGYGYTF TGTGCCAGCAGCCCCCGCCTCGAGGGGGGGTATGGCTACACCTTC
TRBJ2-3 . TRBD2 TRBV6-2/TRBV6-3 CASSYSERGATDTQYF TGTGCCAGCAGTTACTCCGAGCGGGGGGCCACAGATACGCAGTATTTT
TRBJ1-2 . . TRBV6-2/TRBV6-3 CASSYLRSGYTF TGTGCCAGCAGTTACTTGCGGAGTGGCTACACCTTC
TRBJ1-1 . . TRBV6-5 CASSYLGSPNTEAFF TGTGCCAGCAGTTACTTGGGCAGCCCGAACACTGAAGCTTTCTTT
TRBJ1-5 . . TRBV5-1 CASSLGDISNQPQHF TGCGCCAGCTCCCTTGGGGACATCAGCAATCAGCCCCAGCATTTT
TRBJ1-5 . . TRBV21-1 CASTPKKYPRGLNQPQHF TGTGCCAGCACTCCAAAGAAATATCCCAGGGGATTAAATCAGCCCCAGCATTTT
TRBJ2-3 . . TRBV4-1 CASSQQQGLVRTDTQYF TGCGCCAGCAGCCAACAACAGGGTTTGGTCCGCACAGATACGCAGTATTTT
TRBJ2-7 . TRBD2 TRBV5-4 CASSRTSGSLYEQYF TGTGCCAGCAGCCGGACTAGCGGGAGCCTTTACGAGCAGTACTTC
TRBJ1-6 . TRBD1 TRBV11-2 CASSLVGQLINSPLHF TGTGCCAGCAGCTTAGTGGGACAGCTGATCAATTCACCCCTCCACTTT
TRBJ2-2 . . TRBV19 CASSIQQGNTGELFF TGTGCCAGTAGTATACAACAGGGTAACACCGGGGAGCTGTTTTTT
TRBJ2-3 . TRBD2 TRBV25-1 CASLAGGDTDTQYF TGTGCCAGCCTAGCGGGGGGGGACACAGATACGCAGTATTTT
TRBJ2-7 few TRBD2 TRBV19 CASSPLVRGTRSYEQYF TGTGCCAGTAGTCCCCTGGTCCGCGGGACTAGGTCCTACGAGCAGTACTTC
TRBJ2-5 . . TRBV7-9 CASSRRGGLQETQYF TGTGCCAGCAGCCGACGAGGGGGTTTGCAAGAGACCCAGTACTTC
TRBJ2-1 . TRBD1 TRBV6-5 CASKDDRAKYNEQFF TGTGCCAGCAAAGACGACAGGGCAAAATACAATGAGCAGTTCTTC
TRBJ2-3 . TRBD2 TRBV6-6 CASSQRLAVTDTQYF TGTGCCAGCAGTCAACGACTAGCGGTCACAGATACGCAGTATTTT
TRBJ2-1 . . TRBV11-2 CASSSPRRSPSNEQFF TGTGCCAGCAGCTCCCCTAGACGGTCCCCCTCCAATGAGCAGTTCTTC
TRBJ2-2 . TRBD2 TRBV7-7 CASSTTSGGVGGELFF TGTGCTAGCAGCACGACTAGCGGGGGGGTCGGCGGGGAGCTGTTTTTT
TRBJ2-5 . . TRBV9 CASSVGPAGETQYF TGTGCCAGCAGCGTAGGCCCAGCGGGAGAGACCCAGTACTTC
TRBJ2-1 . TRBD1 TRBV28 CASSLYPDRGGYNEQFF TGTGCCAGCAGTTTATACCCCGACAGGGGGGGATACAATGAGCAGTTCTTC
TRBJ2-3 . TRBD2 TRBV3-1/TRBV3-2 CASSQGSGGAGTDTQYF TGTGCCAGCAGCCAAGGTAGCGGGGGGGCAGGAACAGATACGCAGTATTTT
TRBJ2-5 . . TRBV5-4 CASSSRGYQETQYF TGTGCCAGCAGCTCGCGAGGATACCAAGAGACCCAGTACTTC